The 3 T cell receptor beta chains below all came from one sample that was sequenced in a study of PD-1 blockade in classical Hodgkin lymphoma. In every patient, relapse followed autologous stem cell transplantation, while exposure to brentuximab vedotin differed. This table comes from immunoSEQ multiplex PCR, and its TCRdb copy is limited to in-frame clones, with some not included. The data show around 12,000 clones, with around 72% seen just once and 30% to 40% held by the top ten. The sequencing used peripheral blood mononuclear cells (PBMCs), collected at baseline. These TCRs come from a human donor with classical Hodgkin lymphoma.

The V call is TRBV28, the J call TRBJ1-4; D is possibly TRBD1 (6 bases). There are 18 residues in the CDR3. V lost 4 bases to trimming and J lost 2 bases, with 20 bases between them. The germline V gene encodes CDR1 MDHEN and CDR2 SYDVKM. DNA of the CDR3: TGTGCCAGCAGTTCCGTTGCGGGGGCCATAGGGACTAATGAAAAACTGTTTTTT. As protein: CASSSVAGAIGTNEKLFF.

This chain uses TRBV4-1 with TRBJ1-4, with D tentatively TRBD1 (5 bases). Germline-derived CDR1 and CDR2 are MGHRA and YSYEKL. Deletions cut 0 bases from V and 2 bases from J, with 10 bases between. The CDR3 totals 16 residues. The CDR3 DNA sequence: TGCGCCAGCAGCCAAGATAGGGGCGCGACTAATGAAAAACTGTTTTTT. This encodes CASSQDRGATNEKLFF.

This clone was seen only once. This chain uses TRBV5-4 with TRBJ2-2; 8 nucleotides line up with TRBD1. CDR3 length: 16 amino acids. CDR1 and CDR2 from the germline V gene are SGHNT and YYREEE (reference sequence). Trimming removed 4 bases from V and 4 bases from J; junction bases left unmatched: 9. CDR3 bases: TGTGCCAGCAGCCGACAGACAGGGGAGGCCACCGGGGAGCTGTTTTTT. Encoded protein: CASSRQTGEATGELFF.